A single TCR beta chain is shown here with its context. TCRdb's table, derived via immunoSEQ multiplex PCR, lists solely in-frame clones and lacks some. The table records about 76,000 clones, 93% of them present only once. These data are taken from a study of T cell changes during pregnancy in multiple sclerosis. The receptor was derived from a female donor with multiple sclerosis, enrolled in a pregnancy study. The sequences come from peripheral blood, collected in the second trimester of pregnancy.

CDR3 residues: CASSFSREGEKLFF. CDR3 in DNA: TGTGCCAGCAGCTTCTCTCGTGAGGGAGAAAAACTGTTTTTT. The chain links TRBV13 to TRBJ1-4; no clear D. The CDR3 length is 14 residues. The ends were cut back, 3 bases at V and 8 bases at J, with 13 bases in the middle. Per germline, CDR1 PRHDT and CDR2 FYEKMQ (reference sequence).